This T cell receptor beta chain is from a study of identical twins. General study results and limits: Part of the zero-insertion signal could reflect confounding by invariant MAIT and iNKT cells.

The sample holds a few counts of this clonotype. No antigen is known for it. The CDR3 is 13 residues long. The germline V gene has CDR1 DFQATT and CDR2 SNEGSKA (reference sequence). With 6 bases removed from V and 4 bases from J, the gap between germline ends came to 16 bases. Template switching, a step in the protocol, added a universal primer site, and cDNA carried unique molecular identifiers. TCRdb reprocessed the 5' RACE reads with MiXCR, giving one entry per CDR3 protein. The data hold 1.5 million to 2 million distinct CDR3 sequences, with around 29% observed a single time. The chain employs TRBV20-1 and TRBJ2-7, with D possibly TRBD1 on 6 matching bases. The sequence was collected from a newborn girl in good health. The specimen sequenced was cord blood. CDR3 sequence reads: CSATTGHFYEQYF. In nucleotides, the CDR3 is TGCAGTGCCACCACGGGACATTTTTACGAGCAGTACTTC.